Listed below are T cell receptor beta chains from one sample, sequenced in a study of blood T cells in healthy people across ages. TCRdb called the 5' RACE reads again in MiXCR, with one record for every CDR3 protein. The sample includes 710,000 or so distinct CDR3 sequences, roughly 20% seen only once; the top ten take about 22%. Specimen: blood. The receptor set was obtained from a man in his 70s in good health. The CDR3 runs from the conserved cysteine through the conserved F or W. Fields, in order: V gene, D gene, J gene, clone size, CDR3 protein, CDR3 DNA. The D gene is left open where the match is weak. Not all rows give a size; the values are once, few, many and, for expanded clones, a class.

TRBV7-2	.	TRBJ2-3	many	CASGRSTDTQYF	TGTGCCAGCGGTCGGAGCACAGATACGCAGTATTTT
TRBV29-1	.	TRBJ1-2	.	CSVEWAGYTF	TGCAGCGTTGAGTGGGCTGGCTACACCTTC
TRBV20-1	.	TRBJ2-3	many	CSARSPSDTQYF	TGCAGTGCTAGATCCCCTTCAGATACGCAGTATTTT
TRBV29-1	TRBD2	TRBJ2-3	few	CSVVSGKVTDTQYF	TGCAGCGTTGTGAGCGGGAAGGTCACAGATACGCAGTATTTT
TRBV7-6	.	TRBJ2-3	once	CASSFTPGTDTQYF	TGTGCCAGCAGCTTCACCCCGGGGACAGATACGCAGTATTTT
TRBV18	.	TRBJ1-1	.	CASSPATEAFF	TGTGCCAGCTCACCAGCAACTGAAGCTTTCTTT
TRBV13	TRBD1	TRBJ2-7	few	CASSFLGTAVYEQHF	TGTGCCAGCAGCTTTCTTGGGACAGCTGTCTACGAGCAGCACTTC
TRBV6-6	.	TRBJ2-1	.	CASSYTGVGSSYNEQFF	TGTGCCAGCAGTTATACGGGGGTCGGAAGCTCCTACAATGAGCAGTTCTTC
TRBV6-6	TRBD2	TRBJ2-7	.	CASRNGLAGDYEQYF	TGTGCCAGCAGAAACGGACTAGCGGGGGACTACGAGCAGTACTTC
TRBV28	.	TRBJ2-2	.	CASSLGEWSNANTGELFF	TGTGCCAGCAGTTTGGGAGAGTGGTCCAACGCGAACACCGGGGAGCTGTTTTTT
TRBV5-6	TRBD2	TRBJ2-1	.	CASRVVEREGGEQFF	TGTGCCAGCAGAGTGGTTGAGCGGGAAGGTGGTGAGCAGTTCTTC
TRBV20-1	TRBD1	TRBJ1-6	.	CSAVPGQGISSPLHF	TGCAGTGCCGTACCGGGACAGGGGATCAGTTCACCCCTCCACTTT
TRBV21-1	.	TRBJ2-1	.	CASSKWRAPYNEQFF	TGTGCCAGCAGCAAGTGGCGGGCCCCCTACAATGAGCAGTTCTTC
TRBV6-5	.	TRBJ1-5	few	CASSYDVNQPQHF	TGTGCCAGCAGTTATGACGTCAATCAGCCCCAGCATTTT
TRBV5-6	.	TRBJ2-1	many	CASSLGDNEQFF	TGTGCCAGCAGCTTGGGGGACAATGAGCAGTTCTTC
TRBV24-1	.	TRBJ1-4	.	CATSDAPGVANEKLFF	TGTGCCACCAGTGATGCGCCCGGGGTTGCTAATGAAAAACTGTTTTTT
TRBV27	.	TRBJ1-1	many	CASSLEAFGQGGTEAFF	TGTGCCAGCAGTTTAGAGGCTTTCGGCCAGGGAGGCACTGAAGCTTTCTTT
TRBV20-1	TRBD2	TRBJ2-1	once	CSARAPSGYNEQFF	TGCAGTGCTAGAGCTCCTAGCGGCTACAATGAGCAGTTCTTC
TRBV5-1	TRBD1	TRBJ1-1	.	CASSSRGGRTEAFF	TGCGCCAGCAGCTCCCGAGGGGGCAGGACTGAAGCTTTCTTT
TRBV7-9	.	TRBJ1-4	few	CASILGGPEEKLFF	TGTGCCAGCATCCTAGGAGGGCCAGAGGAAAAACTGTTTTTT
TRBV29-1	.	TRBJ2-6	.	CSVESRGIGANVLTF	TGCAGCGTTGAATCTCGGGGGATCGGGGCCAACGTCCTGACTTTC
TRBV7-9	TRBD1	TRBJ2-5	.	CASSSGQGENPGETQYF	TGTGCCAGCAGTTCGGGACAGGGGGAGAACCCAGGAGAGACCCAGTACTTC
TRBV11-2	.	TRBJ2-7	.	CASSSSRASEQYF	TGTGCCAGCAGCTCCTCCCGAGCCTCCGAGCAGTACTTC
TRBV12-3/TRBV12-4	.	TRBJ2-1	.	CASSFAGQYNEQFF	TGTGCCAGCAGTTTTGCGGGACAGTACAATGAGCAGTTCTTC
TRBV18	.	TRBJ1-3	.	CASSPPGGPGNTIYF	TGTGCCAGCTCACCACCCGGGGGGCCTGGAAACACCATATATTTT
TRBV18	.	TRBJ2-3	many	CASSPSVTDTQYF	TGTGCCAGCTCACCTTCAGTCACAGATACGCAGTATTTT
TRBV7-2	.	TRBJ2-2	many	CASSLARQAGELFF	TGTGCCAGCAGCTTAGCGCGGCAGGCCGGGGAGCTGTTTTTT
TRBV20-1	.	TRBJ2-1	.	CSARGGLALSSYNEQFF	TGCAGTGCTAGAGGTGGGCTAGCGCTGAGCTCCTACAATGAGCAGTTCTTC
TRBV27	TRBD1	TRBJ1-2	few	CASSPKGAALGYGYTF	TGTGCCAGCAGTCCCAAGGGGGCGGCTTTAGGGTATGGCTACACCTTC
TRBV3-1	.	TRBJ2-3	.	CASSQGRIPPDWYDTDTQYF	TGTGCCAGCAGCCAAGGGAGAATCCCCCCGGACTGGTATGATACAGATACGCAGTATTTT
TRBV29-1	.	TRBJ2-3	.	CSASILADTQYF	TGCAGCGCCTCTATCCTAGCAGATACGCAGTATTTT
TRBV25-1	TRBD1	TRBJ2-4	few	CASSEERDREGMDIQYF	TGTGCCAGCAGTGAAGAGCGGGACAGGGAGGGTATGGACATTCAGTACTTC
TRBV7-6	TRBD2	TRBJ2-1	.	CASSLGATSGSYNEQFF	TGTGCCAGCAGCTTAGGCGCTACTAGCGGGAGTTACAATGAGCAGTTCTTC
TRBV25-1	.	TRBJ1-2	.	CASSAPLGGAEPGYTF	TGTGCCAGCAGCGCCCCGCTGGGGGGGGCGGAACCTGGCTACACCTTC
TRBV7-9	.	TRBJ2-3	.	CASSPSGTLDTQYF	TGTGCCAGCAGCCCATCTGGGACACTAGATACGCAGTATTTT
TRBV7-8	.	TRBJ2-1	.	CASSPLEGRSYNEQFF	TGTGCCAGCAGCCCCCTGGAGGGCCGCTCCTACAATGAGCAGTTCTTC
TRBV6-5	.	TRBJ2-7	.	CASSYGSGSPYEQYF	TGTGCCAGCAGTTACGGGTCAGGGAGTCCCTACGAGCAGTACTTC
TRBV11-2	.	TRBJ2-1	few	CASGFSYNEQFF	TGTGCCAGCGGGTTCTCCTACAATGAGCAGTTCTTC
TRBV5-1	.	TRBJ2-3	few	CASRSGPSTDTQYF	TGCGCCAGCAGATCCGGGCCTAGCACAGATACGCAGTATTTT
TRBV7-9	TRBD1	TRBJ1-2	few	CASSSDRDGYGYTF	TGTGCCAGCAGCTCCGACAGGGACGGGTATGGCTACACCTTC
TRBV5-1	.	TRBJ2-1	few	CASSLDRVSDEQFF	TGCGCCAGCAGCTTGGACAGGGTTTCGGATGAGCAGTTCTTC
TRBV21-1	.	TRBJ2-7	few	CACSKALLIVYEQYF	TGTGCCTGCAGCAAAGCGCTTTTAATCGTCTACGAGCAGTACTTC
TRBV5-6	TRBD2	TRBJ2-5	.	CASSPAAFRGLDSVGAQYF	TGTGCCAGCAGCCCGGCCGCGTTTAGGGGACTAGATTCAGTGGGCGCCCAGTACTTC
TRBV6-1	TRBD1	TRBJ2-1	.	CASSEPGQRYNEQFF	TGTGCCAGCAGTGAGCCGGGACAGAGGTACAACGAGCAGTTCTTC
TRBV6-5	.	TRBJ1-4	few	CASSYSERGKLFF	TGTGCCAGCAGTTACTCCGAGAGAGGGAAACTGTTTTTT